This TCR beta chain was captured by sequencing in a study of T cells in tuberculosis. Study-wide context: The T cells targeted glucose monomycolate, a mycobacterial lipid, via CD1B.

At study entry, adolescents had tuberculin skin tests and IGRA screening. Only in-frame clones appear in the TCRdb table, and some are missing; sequencing was by immunoSEQ multiplex PCR. The sample yields 40,000 to 45,000 clones, less than 95% seen once. CDR1 is MGHRA and CDR2 is YSYEKL in the germline V gene. Trimming removed 1 base from V and 2 bases from J, with 14 bases in between. The CDR3 has 16 amino acids. Sequences were obtained from PBMCs. The receptor's source is a donor aged 10-29 years with latent tuberculosis or without tuberculosis infection. Some clones in this sample may be carry-over from other donors' samples. The chain is built from TRBV4-1 and TRBJ1-2; D is unclear. The CDR3 loop reads CASSQVEGAENYGYTF. The CDR3 DNA sequence: TGCGCCAGCAGCCAAGTCGAGGGCGCAGAGAACTATGGCTACACCTTC.